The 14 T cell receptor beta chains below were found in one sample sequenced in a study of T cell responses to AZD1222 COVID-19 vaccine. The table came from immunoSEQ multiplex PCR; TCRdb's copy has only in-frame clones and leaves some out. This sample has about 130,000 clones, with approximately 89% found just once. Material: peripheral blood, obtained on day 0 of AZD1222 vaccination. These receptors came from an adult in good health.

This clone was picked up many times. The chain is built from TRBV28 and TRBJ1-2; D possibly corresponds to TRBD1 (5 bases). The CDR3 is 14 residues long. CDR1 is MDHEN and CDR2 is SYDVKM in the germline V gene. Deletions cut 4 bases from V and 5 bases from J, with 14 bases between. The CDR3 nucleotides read TGTGCCAGCAGTTCTGCCCAGGGATTTTATGGCTACACCTTC. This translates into CASSSAQGFYGYTF.

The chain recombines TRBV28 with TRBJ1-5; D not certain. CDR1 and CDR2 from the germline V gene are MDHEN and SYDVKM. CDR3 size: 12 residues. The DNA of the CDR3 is TGTACCTCGTGTTCTAGCAATCAGCCCCAGCATTTT. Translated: CTSCSSNQPQHF.

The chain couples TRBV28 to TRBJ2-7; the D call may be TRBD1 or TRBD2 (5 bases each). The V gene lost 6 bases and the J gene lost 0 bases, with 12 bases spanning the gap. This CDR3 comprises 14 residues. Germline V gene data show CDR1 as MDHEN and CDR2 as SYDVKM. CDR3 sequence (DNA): TGTGCCAGCAGCCCGGGACGGGTCTCCTACGAGCAGTACTTC. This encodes CASSPGRVSYEQYF. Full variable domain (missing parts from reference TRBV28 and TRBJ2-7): DVKVTQSSRYLVKRTGEKVFLECVQDMDHENMFWYRQDPGLGLRLIYFSYDVKMKEKGDIPEGYSVSREKKERFSLILESASTNQTSMYLCASSPGRVSYEQYFGPGTRLTVT.

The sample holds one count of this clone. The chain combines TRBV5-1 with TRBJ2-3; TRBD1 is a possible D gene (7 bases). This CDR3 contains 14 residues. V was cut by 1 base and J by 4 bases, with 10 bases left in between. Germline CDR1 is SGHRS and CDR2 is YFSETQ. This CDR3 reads CASSLRGTADTQYF. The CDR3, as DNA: TGCGCCAGCAGCTTGCGGGGGACAGCAGATACGCAGTATTTT.

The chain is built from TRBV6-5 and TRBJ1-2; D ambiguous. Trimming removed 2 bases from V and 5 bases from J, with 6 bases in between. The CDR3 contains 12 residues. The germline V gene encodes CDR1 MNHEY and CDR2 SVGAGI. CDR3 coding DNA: TGTGCCAGCAGTTACCGGGATTATGGCTACACCTTC. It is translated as CASSYRDYGYTF.

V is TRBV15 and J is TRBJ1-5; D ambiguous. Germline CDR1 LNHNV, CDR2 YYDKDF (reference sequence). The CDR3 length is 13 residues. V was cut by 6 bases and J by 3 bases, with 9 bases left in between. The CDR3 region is CATRVGFNQPQHF. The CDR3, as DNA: TGTGCCACCAGGGTCGGGTTCAATCAGCCCCAGCATTTT.

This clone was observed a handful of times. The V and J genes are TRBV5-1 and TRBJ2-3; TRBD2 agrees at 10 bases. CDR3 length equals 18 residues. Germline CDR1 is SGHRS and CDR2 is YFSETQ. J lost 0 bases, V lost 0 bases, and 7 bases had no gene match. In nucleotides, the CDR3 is TGCGCCAGCAGCTTGGTACTAGCGGGGCAATCTAGCACAGATACGCAGTATTTT. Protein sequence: CASSLVLAGQSSTDTQYF.

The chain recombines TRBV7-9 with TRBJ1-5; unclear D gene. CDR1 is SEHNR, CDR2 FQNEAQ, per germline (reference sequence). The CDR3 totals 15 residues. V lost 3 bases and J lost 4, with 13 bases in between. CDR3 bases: TGTGCCAGCAGCTTTGCCGGGCGTGGGAATCAGCCCCAGCATTTT. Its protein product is CASSFAGRGNQPQHF.

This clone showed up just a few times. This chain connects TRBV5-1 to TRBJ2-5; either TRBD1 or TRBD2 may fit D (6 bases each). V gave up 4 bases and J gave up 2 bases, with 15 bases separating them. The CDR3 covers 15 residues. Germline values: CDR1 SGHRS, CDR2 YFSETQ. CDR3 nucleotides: TGCGCCAGCAGCCGGAGGGCAGGGACACAAGAGACCCAGTACTTC. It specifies CASSRRAGTQETQYF.

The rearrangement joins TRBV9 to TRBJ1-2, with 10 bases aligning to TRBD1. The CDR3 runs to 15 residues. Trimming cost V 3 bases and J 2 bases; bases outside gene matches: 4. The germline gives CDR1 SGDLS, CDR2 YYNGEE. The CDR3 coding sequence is TGTGCCAGCAGCGGGGACAGGGGAGGGAACTATGGCTACACCTTC. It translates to CASSGDRGGNYGYTF.

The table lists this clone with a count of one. CDR3 nucleotide sequence: TGTGCCAGCTCACCATGGAGGGACCGTAGCACAGATACGCAGTATTTT. Translation gives CASSPWRDRSTDTQYF. The J gene is TRBJ2-3, the V gene TRBV18; a possible D gene is TRBD2 (6 bases). The CDR3 has 16 amino acids. V was cut by 2 bases and J by 0 bases, with 12 bases left in between. CDR1 is KGHSH and CDR2 is LQKENI in the germline V gene.

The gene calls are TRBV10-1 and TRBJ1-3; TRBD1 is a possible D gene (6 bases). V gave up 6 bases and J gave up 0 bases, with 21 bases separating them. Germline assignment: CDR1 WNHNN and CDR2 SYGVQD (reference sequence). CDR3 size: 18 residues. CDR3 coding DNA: TGCGCCAGCAGCCAGACAGGCAATGAAAGGAACTCTGGAAACACCATATATTTT. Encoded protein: CASSQTGNERNSGNTIYF.

CDR3: CASSPFDRDSYEQYF. The CDR3 DNA reads TGCGCCAGCAGCCCCTTCGACAGGGACTCCTACGAGCAGTACTTC. V is TRBV4-1 and J is TRBJ2-7; TRBD1 aligns across 7 bases. This CDR3 is built from 15 residues. With V trimmed by 4 bases and J by 0 bases, 6 bases remained unmatched. The germline V gene encodes CDR1 MGHRA and CDR2 YSYEKL.

CDR3 loop: CASSLSPGAYYGYTF. The CDR3 DNA reads TGTGCCAGCAGTTTATCGCCGGGGGCCTACTATGGCTACACCTTC. V is TRBV28 and J is TRBJ1-2; tentatively, D is TRBD1 (6 bases). The germline gives CDR1 MDHEN, CDR2 SYDVKM. The ends were cut back, 1 base at V and 3 bases at J, with 12 bases in the middle. CDR3 length equals 15 residues.